This TCR beta chain was sequenced in a study of T-cell reconstitution after alpha-beta-depleted transplantation in children. Regarding the study as a whole: Day-60 TCRbeta diversity that was high in some patients was derived from surviving recipient T cells and thymic progenitors. By about two months after transplant, alpha-beta T cells reportedly arose from several hundred graft clones that had expanded. One year after transplant, T-cell counts and diversity came mostly from newly produced T cells.

This clonotype was found many times. As yet, its antigen is unknown. Preparing the TCRbeta library involved the use of unique molecular identifiers. TCRdb passed the PCR reads through MiXCR, listing each CDR3 protein once. The data hold approximately 99,000 distinct CDR3 sequences, with 5.5% to 7% observed a single time. The CDR3 loop spans 14 amino acids. CDR1 MNHEY and CDR2 SVGEGT come from the germline V gene. Unmatched junction bases numbered 0, after V lost 6 bases and J lost 4 bases. Sequences were derived from PBMCs, mostly from graft donor cells, sampled 360 days after TCRalphabeta/CD19-depleted stem cell transplant. The rearrangement links TRBV6-2 or TRBV6-3 to TRBJ2-1, with 13 bases that match TRBD2. The TCR originated in a male patient between 2 and 15 years old who had a stem cell transplant for acute lymphoblastic leukemia, so the T cells may come from the graft donor. CDR3 sequence reads: CASRTSGGYNEQFF. The CDR3 nucleotides read TGTGCCAGCAGGACTAGCGGGGGGTACAATGAGCAGTTCTTC.